The clone carrying this T cell receptor beta chain was detected only a few times. With a duration under 2 months, the hyperthyroidism was newly diagnosed in patients aged 18 to 65. The study based diagnoses on clinical symptoms, serum thyroxine and TRAb, thyroid ultrasound and orbital computed tomography. Fresh peripheral blood, roughly 10 ml, was the source of the PBMCs. This sample was taken from a study of T cells in Graves' hyperthyroidism and ophthalmopathy. The wider study: Peripheral blood was collected at initial diagnosis, before any treatment.

There were TCR beta CDR3 regions amplified from RNA transcripts. In the first-round RT-PCR of the TCR CDR3, the HTBI primer set was used. TCRdb re-analysed the multiplex PCR reads in MiXCR, keeping a single row per CDR3 protein. The sample has some 700,000 distinct CDR3 sequences, 15% to 20% seen once; the top ten hold about a sixth. This clonotype was sampled from a man between 45 and 60 years old with Graves' hyperthyroidism. The specimen sequenced was blood.

The CDR3 DNA reads TGTGCCAGCAGTTTAATCCGGGGCTACACCGGGGAGCTGTTTTTT. Its translation: CASSLIRGYTGELFF. V usage is TRBV12-3 or TRBV12-4 and J usage is TRBJ2-2; the D call may be TRBD1 or TRBD2 (5 bases each). This CDR3 has 15 amino acids. V gave up 2 bases and J gave up 3 bases, with 10 bases separating them.